These T cell receptor beta chains were read from a single sample in a study of shared clonotypes between healthy human individuals. Clones were sequenced by immunoSEQ multiplex PCR, and TCRdb holds only the in-frame ones, with some missing. The sample holds approximately 2,300,000 clones, 80% to 95% seen once. The sample was naive CD4+ T cells from PBMCs. The receptors originated from a man between 18 and 29 years old in good health. Some clones in this sample may be carry-over from other donors' samples. The CDR3 runs from the conserved cysteine through the conserved F or W. A D gene is named only where the DNA matches it firmly. Clone sizes are given selectively: once, few, many, or a class where the clone is expanded.

CDR3aa: CASSQNLAGPYEQYF
CDR3nt: TGCGCCAGCAGCCAGAATCTAGCGGGGCCCTACGAGCAGTACTTC
d_gene: TRBD2
j_gene: TRBJ2-7
v_gene: TRBV4-3
abundance: NA

CDR3aa: CASTPTRGTDTQYF
CDR3nt: TGTGCCAGTACCCCTACTAGAGGCACAGATACGCAGTATTTT
d_gene: NA
j_gene: TRBJ2-3
v_gene: TRBV19
abundance: NA

CDR3aa: CASSRDRAQETQYF
CDR3nt: TGTGCCAGTAGCCGGGACAGGGCCCAAGAGACCCAGTACTTC
d_gene: TRBD1
j_gene: TRBJ2-5
v_gene: TRBV19
abundance: NA

CDR3aa: CVSSCKQGRAHQPQHF
CDR3nt: TGTGTCAGCAGTTGCAAACAGGGAAGGGCCCATCAGCCCCAGCATTTT
d_gene: NA
j_gene: TRBJ1-5
v_gene: TRBV6-7
abundance: NA

CDR3aa: CASSLGGIGYEQYF
CDR3nt: TGTGCCAGCAGCTTAGGGGGCATTGGGTACGAGCAGTACTTC
d_gene: NA
j_gene: TRBJ2-7
v_gene: TRBV7-9
abundance: NA

CDR3aa: CASSDPYPWGTDTQYF
CDR3nt: TGTGCCAGCAGTGACCCGTACCCGTGGGGCACAGATACGCAGTATTTT
d_gene: NA
j_gene: TRBJ2-3
v_gene: TRBV25-1
abundance: NA

CDR3aa: CASSLGTLDEQYF
CDR3nt: TGTGCCAGCAGCTTAGGAACCCTGGACGAGCAGTACTTC
d_gene: NA
j_gene: TRBJ2-7
v_gene: TRBV11-2
abundance: NA

CDR3aa: CASSLGRLSGAEAFF
CDR3nt: TGTGCCAGCAGTCTAGGAAGGTTATCTGGCGCTGAAGCTTTCTTT
d_gene: NA
j_gene: TRBJ1-1
v_gene: TRBV27
abundance: NA

CDR3aa: CASSVLPYEQYF
CDR3nt: TGTGCCAGCAGCGTCCTCCCCTACGAGCAGTACTTC
d_gene: NA
j_gene: TRBJ2-7
v_gene: TRBV7-2
abundance: NA

CDR3aa: CASSLAAQGATGNTIYF
CDR3nt: TGTGCCAGCAGCTTAGCGGCCCAGGGGGCAACTGGAAACACCATATATTTT
d_gene: TRBD1
j_gene: TRBJ1-3
v_gene: TRBV7-2
abundance: NA

CDR3aa: CASGGGPAYNEQFF
CDR3nt: TGTGCCAGCGGGGGCGGACCAGCCTACAATGAGCAGTTCTTC
d_gene: NA
j_gene: TRBJ2-1
v_gene: TRBV6-5
abundance: NA

CDR3aa: CASRLVGGAYEQYF
CDR3nt: TGTGCAAGTCGCTTAGTAGGGGGCGCCTACGAGCAGTACTTC
d_gene: NA
j_gene: TRBJ2-7
v_gene: TRBV12-2
abundance: NA

CDR3aa: CASSLAQPGRKRNEQFF
CDR3nt: TGTGCCAGCAGCTTAGCCCAACCGGGACGTAAGCGTAATGAGCAGTTCTTC
d_gene: NA
j_gene: TRBJ2-1
v_gene: TRBV11-1
abundance: once

CDR3aa: CATLRLGGYEQYF
CDR3nt: TGTGCCACATTGCGGCTAGGTGGCTACGAGCAGTACTTC
d_gene: NA
j_gene: TRBJ2-7
v_gene: TRBV28
abundance: NA

CDR3aa: CASSLRQASLGYTF
CDR3nt: TGTGCCAGCAGTTTACGGCAGGCGTCCTTAGGCTACACCTTC
d_gene: NA
j_gene: TRBJ1-2
v_gene: TRBV28
abundance: once

CDR3aa: CASSRDRWTGNTIYF
CDR3nt: TGTGCCAGCTCCCGGGACAGGTGGACTGGAAACACCATATATTTT
d_gene: TRBD1
j_gene: TRBJ1-3
v_gene: TRBV5-6
abundance: once

CDR3aa: CASRGGQGAYNEQFF
CDR3nt: TGTGCCAGCAGGGGGGGACAGGGAGCCTACAATGAGCAGTTCTTC
d_gene: TRBD1
j_gene: TRBJ2-1
v_gene: TRBV27
abundance: NA

CDR3aa: CALGTSGYNEQFF
CDR3nt: TGTGCCCTTGGGACTAGCGGGTACAATGAGCAGTTCTTC
d_gene: TRBD2
j_gene: TRBJ2-1
v_gene: TRBV30
abundance: NA

CDR3aa: CASSPSIYEQYF
CDR3nt: TGTGCCAGCTCACCGTCCATTTACGAGCAGTACTTC
d_gene: NA
j_gene: TRBJ2-7
v_gene: TRBV18
abundance: NA

CDR3aa: CSTHRSLPNMNTEAFF
CDR3nt: TGCAGCACCCATCGATCCCTCCCGAACATGAACACTGAAGCTTTCTTT
d_gene: NA
j_gene: TRBJ1-1
v_gene: TRBV29-1
abundance: NA

CDR3aa: CASTVGVFDGYTF
CDR3nt: TGTGCCAGCACCGTCGGGGTTTTTGATGGCTACACCTTC
d_gene: NA
j_gene: TRBJ1-2
v_gene: TRBV2
abundance: NA

CDR3aa: CASSSPTTSTYEQYF
CDR3nt: TGTGCCAGCAGCTCCCCGACGACAAGTACCTACGAGCAGTACTTC
d_gene: NA
j_gene: TRBJ2-7
v_gene: TRBV7-2
abundance: NA

CDR3aa: CATSPGLAINNEQFF
CDR3nt: TGTGCCACCAGCCCGGGACTAGCGATCAACAATGAGCAGTTCTTC
d_gene: TRBD2
j_gene: TRBJ2-1
v_gene: TRBV15
abundance: NA

CDR3aa: CASRPVPGTTYEQYF
CDR3nt: TGTGCCAGCAGGCCCGTTCCCGGGACTACCTACGAGCAGTACTTC
d_gene: TRBD2
j_gene: TRBJ2-7
v_gene: TRBV6-5
abundance: NA